This entry is about one TCR beta chain. What it binds is unknown. This sample is drawn from a study of shared clonotypes between healthy human individuals. Findings of the study overall: Generation of non-shared clonotypes was less probable than generation of clonotypes shared by all four donors.

Donors were Caucasian adults residing in Nashville, Tennessee, USA. Germline values: CDR1 SGDLS, CDR2 YYNGEE. This CDR3 comprises 14 residues. V lost 4 bases to trimming and J lost 6 bases, with 17 bases between them. Libraries were prepared by immunoSEQ multiplex PCR; TCRdb keeps only in-frame clonotypes and omits some of them. The sample records about 2 million clones, around 95% being singletons. The TCR comes from a man aged 18 to 35 in good health. The sample comprised naive CD4+ T cells sorted from blood. Subset denoted: CD45RA+ positively selected. The chain has TRBV9 and TRBJ2-7; D ambiguous. This chain's CDR3 is CASSIDPTLGEQYF. CDR3 nucleotide sequence: TGTGCCAGCAGCATAGACCCTACCCTAGGCGAGCAGTACTTC.